The entry that follows covers one T cell receptor (beta chain) sequence. This clone has only a few counts. Its antigen specificity is not known. Base qualities are not at hand, and no much larger clone is one base apart. The CDR3 sequence holds 13 residues, the cysteine and phenylalanine included. Of all the DNA, just the CDR3 is kept, 39 bases in frame from base 1. The V end loses 5 bases and the J end loses 0 bases, and a stretch of 7 bases separates them. Via the germline V gene (reference sequence), CDR1 is MNHEY and CDR2 SMNVEV. TCRbeta CDR3 regions were amplified from genomic DNA by means of the immunoSEQ Assay, a bias-controlled multiplex PCR. As for the authors' bioinformatics: Within the assay, amplification of reference gene primers was used to estimate how many nucleated cells each sample contained. To quantify the absolute abundance of each unique TCRbeta CDR3 rearrangement, sequence reads were collapsed and filtered. For each sample, productive Simpson clonality was calculated as the square root of Simpson's diversity index across productive rearrangements. Held by TCRdb, this immuneACCESS table contains in-frame sequences only and omits some clones. Under half of the omission traces to an unresolved V gene where checked; the cause of the rest is unknown. Clonal size and the V and J genes are those of that table, whereas D and trimming came from the DNA. The sample table holds 150,000 or so clones, of which 84% were seen once. The ten biggest clones cover 5% to 7% of the sample.

This sample stems from a study of blood T cell repertoires in COVID-19 (TCRdb year 2020). Study-wide context: Samples covering the acute and convalescent phases of COVID-19 were provided by collaborators in the United States, Italy and Spain. The material from the prospective study consisted of cDNA or gDNA derived from T cells, B-cell-depleted T cells, or PBMCs. Subjects who had been exposed to COVID-19, were actively infected with it, or had recovered from it provided the deeply sampled blood TCRbeta repertoires that made up the dataset. A freely available public database, intended as a resource for researchers studying the immune response to SARS-CoV-2, is where the repertoires were released. The samples were drawn from the first 160 participants of the ongoing ImmuneRACE study and from over 950 subjects provided by 6 global collaborators. The sample metadata nearly always contained a de-identified subject ID, COVID-19 status, age in years and sex. HLA class I and class II types, where available, came from metadata supplied by the sample provider rather than from assay-based typing. Broad study findings and their caveats: The amount of clinical and demographic metadata varied by source and participant and was provided uncurated.

Participants in the prospective study were enrolled through a virtual design, were aged roughly 18 to 100 years, and lived in approximately 24 United States geographic areas. In the prospective study, participants were assigned to cohorts based on the clinical history participants reported in a screening survey and a study questionnaire. Exposed participants had been in contact with someone with a PCR-confirmed or clinician-diagnosed COVID-19 case within 2 weeks of study entry. Each participant in the prospective study had whole blood, serum and a nasopharyngeal or oropharyngeal swab collected by mobile phlebotomists. Over a roughly two-month period, participants in the prospective study had the option of providing additional blood draws and questionnaires. Prospective study blood samples were shipped either frozen or at room temperature before DNA extraction.

The chain is encoded by TRBV27 joined to TRBJ1-1; the D segment cannot be called with confidence. Specimen: PBMCs or T cells enriched from blood (not recorded which). The source of this sequence is a woman in her fifties or sixties who had been exposed to COVID-19. At the DNA level, the sequence is TGTGCCAGCAGTATACAGTTGAACACTGAAGCTTTCTTT. Translated, this is CASSIQLNTEAFF.